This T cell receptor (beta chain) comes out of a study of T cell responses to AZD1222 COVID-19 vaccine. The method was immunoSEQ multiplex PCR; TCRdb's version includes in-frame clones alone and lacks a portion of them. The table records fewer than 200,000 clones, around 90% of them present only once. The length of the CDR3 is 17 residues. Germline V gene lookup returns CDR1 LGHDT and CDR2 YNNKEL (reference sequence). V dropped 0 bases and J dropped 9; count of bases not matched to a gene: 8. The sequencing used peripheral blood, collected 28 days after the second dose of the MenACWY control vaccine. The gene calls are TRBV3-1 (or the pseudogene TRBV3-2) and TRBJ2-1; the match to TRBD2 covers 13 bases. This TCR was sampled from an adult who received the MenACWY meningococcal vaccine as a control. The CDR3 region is CASSQDGGGLAGPEQFF. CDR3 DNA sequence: TGTGCCAGCAGCCAAGACGGGGGGGGACTAGCGGGACCTGAGCAGTTCTTC.